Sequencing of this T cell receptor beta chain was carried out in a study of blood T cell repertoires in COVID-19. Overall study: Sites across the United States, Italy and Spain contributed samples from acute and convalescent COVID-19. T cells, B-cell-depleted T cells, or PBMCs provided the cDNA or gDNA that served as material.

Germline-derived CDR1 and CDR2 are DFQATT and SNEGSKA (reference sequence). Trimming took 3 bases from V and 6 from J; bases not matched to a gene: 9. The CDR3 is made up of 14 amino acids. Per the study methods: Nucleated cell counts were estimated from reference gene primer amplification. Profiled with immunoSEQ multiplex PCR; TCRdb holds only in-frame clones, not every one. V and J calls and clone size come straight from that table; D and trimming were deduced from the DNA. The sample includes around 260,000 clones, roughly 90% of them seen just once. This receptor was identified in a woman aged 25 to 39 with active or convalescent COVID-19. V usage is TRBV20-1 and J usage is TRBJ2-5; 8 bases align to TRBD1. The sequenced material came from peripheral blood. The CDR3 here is CSASWAGGIKTQYF. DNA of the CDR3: TGCAGTGCTAGTTGGGCAGGGGGCATAAAGACCCAGTACTTC.